This T cell receptor beta chain was recovered during a study of T cell responses to AZD1222 COVID-19 vaccine. Findings of the study overall: Females made up more of the donors, who were largely white British, and clonal diversity may have come out too low. With dominance at 160-218 and 743-854, vaccine-associated CD4 TCRs spanned spike. The repertoires were collected only after the peak T cell response. The breadth and depth of Spike-specific TCRs increased once two AZD1222 doses had been given.

The CDR3 runs to 13 residues. CDR1 and CDR2 from the germline V gene are SGHAT and FQNNGV. The V end was cut by 1 base, the J end by 10 bases, with 14 bases between. About this clone itself: Its antigen is undetermined.

Libraries were prepared by immunoSEQ multiplex PCR; TCRdb keeps only in-frame clonotypes and omits some of them. The profile shows about 160,000 clones, about 91% of them singletons. The sequence derives from an adult who received the AZD1222 COVID-19 vaccine. The sequenced sample was peripheral blood, obtained 28 days after the second AZD1222 dose. The gene calls are TRBV11-2 and TRBJ2-7; TRBD1 or TRBD2 may be the D gene (5 bases each). The CDR3 sequence is CASSLGGMGNQYF. In nucleotides, the CDR3 is TGTGCCAGCAGCTTAGGGGGGATGGGGAACCAGTACTTC.